The subject of this entry is one T cell receptor beta chain. This clone was counted once. Its antigen remains undetermined. It has no much larger one-base neighbor in the sample; base qualities were not kept. This specimen comes from a study of blood T cell repertoires in COVID-19 (dated by TCRdb to 2019 to 2021). At the level of the whole study: Samples covering the acute and convalescent phases of COVID-19 were provided by collaborators in the United States, Italy and Spain. The material from the prospective study consisted of cDNA or gDNA derived from T cells, B-cell-depleted T cells, or PBMCs. Subjects who had been exposed to COVID-19, were actively infected with it, or had recovered from it provided the deeply sampled blood TCRbeta repertoires that made up the dataset. A freely available public database, intended as a resource for researchers studying the immune response to SARS-CoV-2, is where the repertoires were released. Samples came from the ongoing ImmuneRACE study (first 160 participants) plus 1,254 subjects from 6 global collaborators. Sample metadata almost always included a de-identified subject ID, COVID-19 status, age in years and sex. Where available, HLA class I and class II types were obtained from metadata supplied by the sample provider rather than from assay-based typing. General study outcomes and caveats: The amount of clinical and demographic metadata varied by source and participant and was provided uncurated.

From the germline V gene, CDR1 is SGHRS and CDR2 is YFSETQ. V is pared back by 6 bases and J by 1 base, with 15 bases lying between the germline termini. Taken from cysteine to phenylalanine, the CDR3 has 15 residues. Only CDR3 DNA is held: 45 bases, read in frame from base 1. TCRbeta CDR3 regions were amplified from genomic DNA by means of the immunoSEQ Assay, a bias-controlled multiplex PCR. The authors' analysis ran thus. Nucleated cell counts per sample were estimated from amplification of reference gene primers within the assay. To quantify the absolute abundance of each unique TCRbeta CDR3 rearrangement, sequence reads were collapsed and filtered. Productive Simpson clonality was computed per sample as the square root of Simpson's diversity index over productive rearrangements. In its TCRdb copy, this immuneACCESS table keeps in-frame sequences only and misses some clones. Where compared with another copy, unresolved V genes explain less than half of these, and the others have no known cause. Clone size and the V and J calls come from that table; the DNA yielded D and trimming. Across this sample there are tens of thousands of clones, with 91% seen only once. Jointly, the top ten make up roughly 7% of the sample.

Collaborating institutions collected whole blood in K2EDTA tubes following their own protocols. For TCRbeta analysis, collaborators shipped samples as frozen whole blood, isolated PBMCs, or DNA extracted from either of those sample types. Recombination joined TRBV5-1 with TRBJ2-3, and perhaps TRBD1 as D gene, on 7 matching bases. Sequenced input: peripheral blood. The clonotype comes from a man in his 70s with active COVID-19. The CDR3 amino acid sequence is: CASTAGQLGTDTQYF. In nucleotides, the sequence is TGCGCCAGCACGGCGGGACAGCTGGGCACAGATACGCAGTATTTT.